The entry below describes one T cell receptor beta chain. The sample is drawn from a study of blood T cell repertoires in COVID-19. Study-level information: Spain, Italy and the United States supplied samples that represented acute and convalescent COVID-19. T cells, B-cell-depleted T cells, or PBMCs supplied cDNA or gDNA.

The CDR3 is 14 residues long. V lost 8 bases and J 1 base, leaving 12 bases between the germline ends. Germline V gene sequence: CDR1 LNHDA, CDR2 SQIVND (reference sequence). In the authors' methods: Reference gene primer amplification in the assay estimated nucleated cell counts. Libraries were prepared by immunoSEQ multiplex PCR; TCRdb keeps only in-frame clonotypes and omits some of them. V and J calls and clone size are given by that table; D and trimming were obtained from the DNA. The sample lists around 130,000 clones; over 80% were seen once. The chain carries TRBV19 and TRBJ1-5, with a possible D match to TRBD1 (5 bases). This receptor was identified in a man in his forties with active or convalescent COVID-19. Sequencing was done on a sample of peripheral blood. CDR3 sequence (DNA): TGTGCCAGTGGGCGGGGGGAAAGCAATCAGCCCCAGCATTTT. Translation gives CASGRGESNQPQHF.